A selection of T cell receptor beta chains follows, all from one sample in a study of cytomegalovirus exposure and HLA in healthy donors. Some clones are missing from TCRdb's copy, which holds only in-frame ones; the method was immunoSEQ multiplex PCR. The sample lists over 150,000 clones, around 80% occurring once. Sequenced: PBMCs. The receptors here all came from a woman aged 40 to 50 in good health and CMV-seronegative. Both conserved end residues are part of each CDR3. The D gene is left open where the match is weak. Not all rows give a size; the values are once, few, many and, for expanded clones, a class.

CDR3 protein: CASSPRGTEAFF
CDR3 DNA: TGTGCCAGCAGCCCCCGGGGCACTGAAGCTTTCTTT
D gene: NA
clone size: NA
V gene: TRBV27
J gene: TRBJ1-1

CDR3 protein: CASSLKGLGTNSEAFF
CDR3 DNA: TGCGCCAGCAGCTTGAAGGGACTCGGGACGAACTCTGAAGCTTTCTTT
D gene: NA
clone size: NA
V gene: TRBV5-1
J gene: TRBJ1-1

CDR3 protein: CASSLGLQENTEAFF
CDR3 DNA: TGTGCCAGCAGTTTGGGACTACAGGAGAACACTGAAGCTTTCTTT
D gene: NA
clone size: few
V gene: TRBV28
J gene: TRBJ1-1

CDR3 protein: CAIRGVGTESMGYTF
CDR3 DNA: TGTGCCATCAGGGGGGTTGGGACAGAGTCTATGGGCTACACCTTC
D gene: TRBD1
clone size: NA
V gene: TRBV10-3
J gene: TRBJ1-2

CDR3 protein: CASSYSRGGPDEQYF
CDR3 DNA: TGTGCCAGCAGTTACTCGAGGGGGGGCCCAGACGAGCAGTACTTC
D gene: NA
clone size: NA
V gene: TRBV6-6
J gene: TRBJ2-7

CDR3 protein: CASSGTSATDTQYF
CDR3 DNA: TGTGCCAGCTCCGGGACTAGCGCCACAGATACGCAGTATTTT
D gene: TRBD2
clone size: NA
V gene: TRBV2
J gene: TRBJ2-3

CDR3 protein: CASSLAGDNSPLHF
CDR3 DNA: TGTGCCAGCAGTTTAGCAGGGGACAATTCACCCCTCCACTTT
D gene: NA
clone size: NA
V gene: TRBV28
J gene: TRBJ1-6

CDR3 protein: CASSETGSLYYGYTF
CDR3 DNA: TGTGCCAGCAGCGAAACAGGGTCTCTTTACTATGGCTACACCTTC
D gene: NA
clone size: NA
V gene: TRBV5-8
J gene: TRBJ1-2

CDR3 protein: CASSELFYGYTF
CDR3 DNA: TGTGCCAGCAGTGAATTATTTTATGGCTACACCTTC
D gene: NA
clone size: NA
V gene: TRBV25-1
J gene: TRBJ1-2

CDR3 protein: CASSQGTGRWMFF
CDR3 DNA: TGTGCCAGCAGCCAAGGGACAGGGAGGTGGATGTTTTTT
D gene: TRBD1
clone size: NA
V gene: TRBV7-2
J gene: TRBJ2-2

CDR3 protein: CASSLPRTGKNEKLFF
CDR3 DNA: TGTGCCAGCAGCCTACCCCGGACAGGGAAAAATGAAAAACTGTTTTTT
D gene: TRBD1
clone size: NA
V gene: TRBV11-3
J gene: TRBJ1-4

CDR3 protein: CASGTGGNYGYTF
CDR3 DNA: TGTGCCTCCGGGACAGGGGGTAACTATGGCTACACCTTC
D gene: TRBD1
clone size: few
V gene: TRBV28
J gene: TRBJ1-2

CDR3 protein: CASRLNQLTDTQYF
CDR3 DNA: TGTGCCAGCAGGCTAAACCAACTCACAGATACGCAGTATTTT
D gene: NA
clone size: NA
V gene: TRBV9
J gene: TRBJ2-3

CDR3 protein: CASSVLAGGTYNEQFF
CDR3 DNA: TGTGCCAGTAGTGTACTAGCGGGGGGGACTTACAATGAGCAGTTCTTC
D gene: TRBD2
clone size: NA
V gene: TRBV19
J gene: TRBJ2-1

CDR3 protein: CSSSLARGDGLNYGYTF
CDR3 DNA: TGTTCCAGCAGCTTAGCTCGAGGGGACGGACTAAACTATGGCTACACCTTC
D gene: NA
clone size: NA
V gene: TRBV7-9
J gene: TRBJ1-2

CDR3 protein: CASKAPGSGANVLTF
CDR3 DNA: TGTGCCAGCAAAGCCCCTGGCTCTGGGGCCAACGTCCTGACTTTC
D gene: NA
clone size: few
V gene: TRBV28
J gene: TRBJ2-6

CDR3 protein: CSARGGYEQYF
CDR3 DNA: TGCAGTGCTAGGGGAGGTTACGAGCAGTACTTC
D gene: NA
clone size: NA
V gene: TRBV20-1
J gene: TRBJ2-7

CDR3 protein: CASSSPDRVLQPQHF
CDR3 DNA: TGTGCCAGCAGTTCCCCCGACCGGGTCTTGCAGCCCCAGCATTTT
D gene: NA
clone size: NA
V gene: TRBV28
J gene: TRBJ1-5

CDR3 protein: CASSLDIRAGKLTGELFF
CDR3 DNA: TGTGCCAGCAGCTTAGATATCAGGGCGGGAAAACTTACCGGGGAGCTGTTTTTT
D gene: NA
clone size: NA
V gene: TRBV7-6
J gene: TRBJ2-2

CDR3 protein: CASSPTAAFNEKLFF
CDR3 DNA: TGTGCCAGCAGCCCCACTGCGGCGTTTAATGAAAAACTGTTTTTT
D gene: NA
clone size: NA
V gene: TRBV7-6
J gene: TRBJ1-4

CDR3 protein: CASSPRQGAGNTIYF
CDR3 DNA: TGCGCCAGCAGCCCCAGACAGGGGGCTGGAAACACCATATATTTT
D gene: TRBD1
clone size: NA
V gene: TRBV5-1
J gene: TRBJ1-3

CDR3 protein: CASFLGSMNTEAFF
CDR3 DNA: TGCGCCAGCTTTCTTGGGAGTATGAACACTGAAGCTTTCTTT
D gene: NA
clone size: once
V gene: TRBV5-1
J gene: TRBJ1-1

CDR3 protein: CASSPQGNYEQYF
CDR3 DNA: TGCGCCAGCAGCCCACAGGGGAACTACGAGCAGTACTTC
D gene: TRBD1
clone size: NA
V gene: TRBV5-1
J gene: TRBJ2-7

CDR3 protein: CASSVRGPQHF
CDR3 DNA: TGTGCCAGCAGTGTTCGGGGGCCCCAGCATTTT
D gene: NA
clone size: NA
V gene: TRBV2
J gene: TRBJ1-5

CDR3 protein: CASSLDGASTDTQYF
CDR3 DNA: TGCGCCAGCAGCTTGGACGGAGCTAGCACAGATACGCAGTATTTT
D gene: NA
clone size: NA
V gene: TRBV5-1
J gene: TRBJ2-3

CDR3 protein: CASSSGQNTEAFF
CDR3 DNA: TGTGCCAGCAGCTCGGGACAGAACACTGAAGCTTTCTTT
D gene: NA
clone size: few
V gene: TRBV11-1
J gene: TRBJ1-1

CDR3 protein: CASSPPGLGGDTQYF
CDR3 DNA: TGTGCCAGCTCACCACCGGGACTAGGAGGGGATACGCAGTATTTT
D gene: TRBD2
clone size: NA
V gene: TRBV18
J gene: TRBJ2-3